The sequence of this T cell receptor (beta chain) was determined in a study of shared T cell receptors in the human thymus. The V gene's germline CDR1 is SGHTA and CDR2 FQGNSA. The CDR3 runs 15 residues. The ends were cut back, 1 base at V and 0 bases at J, with 7 bases in the middle. TCRdb keeps only in-frame clones here, not all; method: immunoSEQ multiplex PCR. The data contain 640,000 or so clones, 87% of them singletons. These data were likewise used in another study, on human thymus T cells. As reported in that work: Related work showed strongly overlapping thymic repertoires across unrelated individuals.

The receptor was isolated from a boy younger than two with a congenital heart defect. The chain links TRBV7-2 to TRBJ1-3; no clear D gene. Sequencing input: thymocytes. The CDR3 protein is CASSLGRHSGNTIYF. The CDR3 coding sequence is TGTGCCAGCAGCTTAGGCAGGCACTCTGGAAACACCATATATTTT.